Described below is a single T cell receptor (beta chain) sequence and its context. Its target antigen remains unknown. Base-call qualities are not available, and no considerably larger clone is one nucleotide away. The immunoSEQ Assay, a bias-controlled multiplex PCR, was used to amplify TCRbeta CDR3 regions from genomic DNA. The authors' analysis ran thus. The number of nucleated cells in each sample was estimated by amplification of reference gene primers within the assay. To quantify the absolute abundance of each unique TCRbeta CDR3 rearrangement, sequence reads were collapsed and filtered. For each sample, productive Simpson clonality was calculated by taking the square root of Simpson's diversity index across productive rearrangements. In its TCRdb copy, this immuneACCESS table keeps in-frame sequences only and misses some clones. Where compared with another copy, unresolved V genes explain less than half of these, and the others have no known cause. The V and J calls and the clone size are those of that table, but D and trimming were determined from the DNA. The sample table contains 250,000 to 300,000 clones; only one count was recorded for 90% to 95% of them. The top ten hold over 2% of the sample.

The data were taken from a study of blood T cell repertoires in COVID-19 (dated by TCRdb to 2018 to 2021). Regarding the complete study: Samples covering the acute and convalescent phases of COVID-19 were provided by collaborators in the United States, Italy and Spain. The material from the prospective study consisted of cDNA or gDNA derived from T cells, B-cell-depleted T cells, or PBMCs. The dataset comprised deeply sampled blood TCRbeta repertoires from subjects exposed to, actively infected with, or recovered from COVID-19. The repertoires were released in a freely available public database meant as a resource for research on the immune response to SARS-CoV-2. The samples were drawn from two sources: the first 160 participants of the ongoing ImmuneRACE study, and about 1,300 subjects contributed by 6 global collaborators. Nearly every sample came with metadata listing a de-identified subject ID, COVID-19 status, age in years and sex. Where HLA class I and class II types were available, the types were taken from metadata supplied by the sample provider, not from assay-based typing. Overall results and qualifications from the work: The amount of clinical and demographic metadata varied by source and participant and was provided uncurated.

The germline V gene (reference sequence) gives CDR1 as LNHDA and CDR2 as SQIVND. Trimming costs V 6 bases and J 1 base, and their ends lie 9 bases apart. Inclusive of the bounding cysteine and phenylalanine, the CDR3 is 13 residues long. The CDR3 DNA has 39 bases and is translated from base 1. In Seattle, one collaborating source enrolled patients while the infection was active and tracked those patients longitudinally over the course of disease. Collaborating institutions collected whole blood in K2EDTA tubes following their own protocols. For TCRbeta analysis, collaborators shipped samples as frozen whole blood, isolated PBMCs, or DNA extracted from either of those sample types.

The specimen sequenced was peripheral blood. The receptor's source is a woman under 40 with COVID-19, enrolled during active disease. Recombination joined TRBV19 with TRBJ1-1; a tentative D match to TRBD1 spans 5 bases. The nucleotide sequence reads TGTGCCAGTAGCACTGACAGGAACACTGAAGCTTTCTTT. It is translated as CASSTDRNTEAFF.